Listed here are 29 T cell receptor beta chains from one sample, sequenced in a study of cytomegalovirus exposure and HLA in healthy donors. Vbeta (60) and Jbeta (13) primers were used in the PCR. Sequenced by immunoSEQ multiplex PCR; TCRdb stores in-frame clones only, minus some. The table lists roughly 70,000 clones, just under 75% of them singletons. Source material: PBMCs. The receptors originated from a human donor in good health.

The chain links TRBV5-1 to TRBJ2-1, with 11 bases fitting TRBD2. Germline CDR1 is SGHRS and CDR2 is YFSETQ. The trim removed 5 bases at V and 0 bases at J, leaving 4 bases unmatched. The CDR3 runs to 16 residues. The CDR3 loop reads CASSFTSGSSYNEQFF. The CDR3 DNA is TGCGCCAGCAGTTTTACTAGCGGGAGCTCCTACAATGAGCAGTTCTTC.

This chain connects TRBV29-1 to TRBJ1-1; unclear D gene. The CDR3 consists of 14 residues. In germline, CDR1 is SQVTM, CDR2 ANQGSEA. The germline V and J ends were trimmed by 4 bases and 2 bases, with 14 bases remaining between them. CDR3 bases: TGCAGCGTTGTCCGTTTAAATTTAAACACTGAAGCTTTCTTT. Its protein is CSVVRLNLNTEAFF.

V is TRBV6-1 and J is TRBJ1-4; no clear D. The V end lost 2 bases, the J end lost 0 bases, and 7 bases lay between the germline ends. This CDR3 spans 15 amino acids. Germline CDR1 MNHNS, CDR2 SASEGT. The CDR3 coding sequence is TGTGCCAGCAGTGAACGAGTAGCAACTAATGAAAAACTGTTTTTT. Amino acid sequence: CASSERVATNEKLFF.

The J gene is TRBJ1-2, the V gene TRBV6-4; 8 bases are shared with TRBD1. Germline assignment: CDR1 MRHNA and CDR2 SNTAGT. The CDR3 length is 15 residues. Trimming cost V 4 bases and J 4 bases; bases outside gene matches: 8. Written as DNA, the CDR3 is TGTGCCAGCAGTGTATCTTCAACAGGGGGCTATGGCTACACCTTC. It codes for CASSVSSTGGYGYTF.

The CDR3 spells CASSKESSGVNTGELFF. The CDR3 nucleotides are TGCGCCAGCAGTAAGGAGTCTAGCGGGGTGAACACCGGGGAGCTGTTTTTT. The chain has TRBV10-1 and TRBJ2-2; 9 nucleotides line up with TRBD2. CDR3 length: 17 amino acids. In germline, CDR1 is WNHNN, CDR2 SYGVQD (reference sequence). The V and J ends lost 5 bases and 1 base, in that order; junction bases with no gene match: 8.

This clone appeared a few times. This sequence joins TRBV9 and TRBJ2-3, with D perhaps matching TRBD1 (6 bases). This CDR3 region has 19 residues. The germline V gene encodes CDR1 SGDLS and CDR2 YYNGEE. The V end was cut by 0 bases, the J end by 0 bases, with 20 bases between. In nucleotides, the CDR3 is TGTGCCAGCAGCGTAGTTCCTACACAGGGAAGATCTAGCACAGATACGCAGTATTTT. Translation gives CASSVVPTQGRSSTDTQYF.

V gene TRBV7-6 combines with J gene TRBJ1-4; the match to TRBD1 covers 7 bases. In germline, CDR1 is SGHVS, CDR2 FNYEAQ. The CDR3 contains 15 residues. V was clipped by 5 bases and J by 4 bases; unmatched bases: 7. CDR3 protein: CASSISQGINEKLFF. Written as DNA, the CDR3 is TGTGCCAGCAGCATATCACAGGGGATTAATGAAAAACTGTTTTTT.

This clone was detected once. The chain combines TRBV5-1 with TRBJ2-1, with 13 bases aligning to TRBD2. Germline V gene sequence: CDR1 SGHRS, CDR2 YFSETQ. Trimming at V came to 4 bases and at J to 6 bases, leaving 7 bases not matched to a gene. This CDR3 region has 16 residues. Here the CDR3 reads CASSVPGLAGPNEQFF. The CDR3 DNA sequence: TGCGCCAGCAGCGTTCCGGGACTAGCGGGACCCAATGAGCAGTTCTTC.

The V and J genes are TRBV27 and TRBJ1-2, with D perhaps TRBD1 (5 bases). Trimming cost V 7 bases and J 4 bases, with 13 bases left between them. Per the germline V gene, CDR1 is MNHEY and CDR2 is SMNVEV (reference sequence). The CDR3 is 13 residues long. CDR3 sequence reads: CASKRDPAYGYTF. The CDR3 nucleotides are TGTGCCAGCAAGCGGGACCCCGCCTATGGCTACACCTTC.

The V gene is TRBV7-3, the J gene TRBJ2-3; D not resolved. This CDR3 is built from 14 residues. The germline V and J ends were trimmed by 0 bases and 2 bases, with 6 bases remaining between them. CDR1 and CDR2 from the germline V gene are SGHTA and FQGTGA. This CDR3 reads CASSLTGTTDTQYF. CDR3 nucleotide sequence: TGTGCCAGCAGCTTAACGGGCACCACAGATACGCAGTATTTT.

This rearrangement joins TRBV28 to TRBJ1-2, with TRBD1 matching 11 bases. Germline loops: CDR1 MDHEN, CDR2 SYDVKM. V gave up 11 bases and J gave up 5 bases; unmatched junction bases: 4. The CDR3 sequence is 12 residues long. The CDR3 DNA sequence: TGTGCCGGACAGGGGGCGCATTATGGCTACACCTTC. Translating it yields CAGQGAHYGYTF.

This chain links TRBV6-5 with TRBJ1-5; 9 nucleotides match TRBD1. V shed 5 bases and J 3 bases; nucleotides not matched to a gene: 5. This CDR3 is 15 amino acids long. Looked up from germline, CDR1 is MNHEY and CDR2 is SVGAGI. In DNA form, the CDR3 reads TGTGCCAGCAGTAGAGGGACAGGGCTCAATCAGCCCCAGCATTTT. It specifies CASSRGTGLNQPQHF.

This clone occurred a few times. The V call is TRBV7-6, the J call TRBJ1-1; D uncertain. This CDR3 comprises 13 residues. Trimming stripped 5 bases from V and 4 bases from J, with 11 bases between. Germline CDR1 reads SGHVS; CDR2 reads FNYEAQ. The CDR3 spells CASSAPMSTEAFF. In DNA, the CDR3 is TGTGCCAGCAGCGCCCCGATGAGCACTGAAGCTTTCTTT.

This sequence joins TRBV7-9 and TRBJ2-2; possibly TRBD2 for D (5 bases). Germline loops: CDR1 SEHNR, CDR2 FQNEAQ (reference sequence). Trimming shortened V by 8 bases and J by 2 bases, and 15 bases separated the two germline ends. The CDR3 extends over 15 amino acids. The CDR3, as DNA: TGTGCCAGCGCTCTCCCGGGATTAAACACCGGGGAGCTGTTTTTT. This encodes CASALPGLNTGELFF.

There are a few counts of this clone. The V call is TRBV5-4, the J call TRBJ1-1; perhaps TRBD1 as D (5 bases). The CDR3 contains 15 residues. CDR1 is SGHNT and CDR2 is YYREEE in the germline V gene (reference sequence). The V end lost 4 bases, the J end lost 0 bases, and 13 bases lay between the germline ends. The CDR3 bases are TGTGCCAGCAGCCCTGGACATTATTTGAACACTGAAGCTTTCTTT. This encodes CASSPGHYLNTEAFF.

The chain employs TRBV5-4 and TRBJ2-7; tentative D call: TRBD2 (6 bases). This CDR3 region has 15 residues. In germline, CDR1 is SGHNT, CDR2 YYREEE (reference sequence). V lost 4 bases, J lost 4 bases, and 18 bases lay in between. In nucleotides, the CDR3 is TGTGCCAGCAGCCTTGTTGAAGGAGGGCGATACGAGCAGTACTTC. Protein product: CASSLVEGGRYEQYF.

This chain links TRBV13 with TRBJ2-2; possibly TRBD2 for D (6 bases). Trimming took 1 base from V and 7 from J, leaving 13 bases between them. Germline-derived CDR1 and CDR2 are PRHDT and FYEKMQ (reference sequence). This CDR3 region has 15 residues. The CDR3 sequence: CASSLVAREDGELFF. Written as DNA, the CDR3 is TGTGCCAGCAGCTTAGTGGCCAGGGAGGACGGGGAGCTGTTTTTT.

The genes are TRBV25-1 and TRBJ2-7, with D possibly being TRBD2 (7 bases). V gave up 7 bases and J gave up 3 bases, with 13 bases separating them. From germline, CDR1 is MGHDK and CDR2 SYGVNS. The CDR3 extends over 13 amino acids. The DNA of the CDR3 is TGTGCCAGCACCCCCGGGGGGCTCTACGAGCAGTACTTC. The encoded protein is CASTPGGLYEQYF.

The gene calls are TRBV4-1 and TRBJ1-1, with D possibly matching TRBD1 (5 bases). The CDR3 totals 16 residues. V was clipped by 1 base and J by 0 bases, with 12 bases between them. Germline loops: CDR1 MGHRA, CDR2 YSYEKL. CDR3 sequence (DNA): TGCGCCAGCAGCCAAGGGTGGGGCGGTATGAACACTGAAGCTTTCTTT. Translating it yields CASSQGWGGMNTEAFF.

The rearrangement joins TRBV5-1 to TRBJ1-1, with 7 positions matching TRBD1. This CDR3 is 15 amino acids long. Germline-derived CDR1 and CDR2 are SGHRS and YFSETQ. The V segment lost 3 bases and the J segment 0 bases; nucleotides outside the gene matches: 5. The CDR3 reads CASSSQTGVNTEAFF. The CDR3 nucleotides read TGCGCCAGCAGCTCCCAAACAGGGGTGAACACTGAAGCTTTCTTT.

The rearrangement uses TRBV7-8 and TRBJ1-2, with a possible D match to TRBD1 (5 bases). The CDR3 totals 12 residues. The germline CDR1 and CDR2 sequences are SGHVS and FQNEAQ. Trimming removed 5 bases from V and 4 bases from J, with 8 bases in between. This CDR3 reads CASSPQGYGYTF. The CDR3 DNA is TGTGCCAGCAGCCCGCAGGGCTATGGCTACACCTTC.

This chain joins TRBV28 and TRBJ2-7, with TRBD1 matching over 8 bases. CDR1 and CDR2 (germline): MDHEN, SYDVKM. V gave up 4 bases and J gave up 3 bases; unmatched junction bases: 8. The CDR3 length is 15 residues. In DNA, the CDR3 is TGTGCCAGCAGTTCACGACAGGGGAGTAGCTACGAGCAGTACTTC. Translated, it gives CASSSRQGSSYEQYF.

The chain couples TRBV4-1 to TRBJ1-2, with D possibly being TRBD1 (6 bases). Germline V gene sequence: CDR1 MGHRA, CDR2 YSYEKL. There are 15 residues in the CDR3. Trimming removed 1 base at V and 3 bases at J, with 12 bases between. CDR3 sequence (DNA): TGCGCCAGCAGCCAAGTAGAACAGGGAGACTATGGCTACACCTTC. It translates to CASSQVEQGDYGYTF.

The rearrangement links TRBV5-4 to TRBJ2-7; 10 bases line up with TRBD2. The germline V gene has CDR1 SGHNT and CDR2 YYREEE (reference sequence). This CDR3 spans 16 amino acids. With 0 bases clipped from V and 5 bases from J, the junction kept 8 bases outside the gene matches. The chain's CDR3 is CASSLAASGSNHEQYF. Here the CDR3 DNA reads TGTGCCAGCAGCTTGGCGGCTAGCGGGAGCAACCACGAGCAGTACTTC.

This clone was found a few times. The gene calls are TRBV4-2 and TRBJ1-2, with D possibly TRBD1 on 6 matching bases. The CDR3 has 15 residues. CDR1 and CDR2 (germline): LGHNA, YNFKEQ. The germline V and J ends were trimmed by 1 base and 8 bases, with 17 bases remaining between them. The CDR3 loop is CASSQVDFGGQGYTF. The CDR3 nucleotides are TGTGCCAGCAGCCAAGTCGATTTCGGGGGGCAGGGCTACACCTTC.

V is TRBV7-3 and J is TRBJ2-5; 8 bases agree with TRBD2. CDR3 length: 15 residues. Losses at the gene ends were 3 bases for V and 4 bases for J; bases not matched to a gene: 7. Per the germline V gene, CDR1 is SGHTA and CDR2 is FQGTGA. CDR3 sequence (DNA): TGTGCCAGCAGCTTGTTAGCGGGAATGGGAGAGACCCAGTACTTC. Protein product: CASSLLAGMGETQYF.

The chain uses TRBV6-1 and TRBJ2-7; perhaps TRBD1 as D (6 bases). The germline gives CDR1 MNHNS, CDR2 SASEGT. Trimming removed 2 bases at V and 3 bases at J, with 11 bases between. The CDR3 runs to 14 residues. This CDR3 reads CASSERGRGYEQYF. The CDR3 nucleotides read TGTGCCAGCAGTGAAAGGGGCAGGGGCTACGAGCAGTACTTC.

The genes are TRBV5-1 and TRBJ2-1; D is uncertain. The CDR3 is 13 amino acids. Germline V CDR1 and CDR2: SGHRS, YFSETQ. Trimming pared 0 bases from V and 6 bases from J, leaving 7 bases between. This CDR3 is CASSLASVNEQFF. The DNA for the CDR3 is TGCGCCAGCAGCTTGGCTTCAGTCAATGAGCAGTTCTTC.

The chain uses TRBV7-9 and TRBJ1-2, with TRBD1 as a possible D gene (5 bases). Trimming took 1 base from V and 8 from J, leaving 14 bases between them. The germline V gene encodes CDR1 SEHNR and CDR2 FQNEAQ (reference sequence). The CDR3 covers 14 residues. The CDR3 DNA reads TGTGCCAGCAGCTTAGGGGAGGGCCCAGGGGGCTACACCTTC. Amino acid sequence: CASSLGEGPGGYTF.